The text below deals with one TCR beta chain. The junction does not match germline at one end; this may be a read error. Synthesis of TCR cDNA relied on 5'RACE template switching, a step that introduced a universal primer site along with unique molecular identifiers. cDNA synthesis was primed from both the TCR alpha and TCR beta constant segments. Two PCR steps were used to amplify libraries, with sample barcodes and sequencing adapters being added in the second step. Sequencing of the libraries was done on either Illumina HiSeq 2500 (2x100 bp) or NovaSeq (2x150 bp). Processing in the source paper ran as follows. MIGEC handled demultiplexing of reads and collapsing into UMI consensus sequences, while MiXCR performed V(D)J alignment. Clonotypes responding to the vaccine were identified with edgeR on replicate PBMC samples, with the criteria of FDR below 0.01 and a log2 fold change above 5 up to day 15. CD4 or CD8 identity was assigned to each bulk clonotype according to whether the clonotype was present at higher abundance in the sequenced CD4 repertoire or the sequenced CD8 repertoire. Clonotypes enriched at least 10-fold in dextramer-positive versus dextramer-negative fractions were classed as NS4B-specific, and CD4-biased clonotypes were left out. TCRdb trimmed the raw reads at Q25, called clones with MiXCR and kept productive beta chains. Rows with one shared CDR3 protein collapse into an entry with the most common genes and DNA. What appears here as the V and J calls and clone size reflects TCRdb's work, not the paper's. This sample holds around 53,000 distinct CDR3 sequences; about 6.3% were observed only once. The ten largest account for about 24% of the sample.

The data derive from a study of T cells after yellow fever vaccination (dated by TCRdb to the late 2010s). Study-level background: The SMART-Seq v4 Ultra Low Input RNA kit was used to prepare libraries from fractions with low cell numbers. Bulk TCR alpha and beta repertoires were sequenced longitudinally to track T-cell clones before and after primary and booster YFV17D yellow fever vaccination. Blood samples were taken at several timepoints before and after primary and secondary immunization, and bulk PBMC replicates and cell subsets were isolated. Two healthy male donors, one aged 18 to 29 and one aged 30 to 39 years, were included in the cohort.

Here is what the overall study found, with its caveats: Computational filtering was required because FACS-sorted repertoires could contain abundant contaminating clonotypes from the bulk population. A small fraction of clonotypes showed up in both the CD4 and CD8 compartments, probably as a result of convergent recombination. The study included only a couple of donors, which limits how far the findings can be generalized. Most clones expanded after primary vaccination were re-detected after the booster (around 96% of CD4 and 88% of CD8), suggesting broad memory maintenance. The secondary T-cell response was weaker than the primary response but faster, peaking on day 5 instead of day 15.

CDR1 is given as SEHNR and CDR2 as FQNEAQ, both from the germline V gene (reference sequence). Inclusive of the bounding cysteine and phenylalanine, the CDR3 is 13 residues long. Only the CDR3 part of the read is kept: 39 bases, read in frame from the first base. Sample treatment or condition, as interpreted from the label and publication: live attenuated yellow fever vaccine strain. A standard Ficoll-Paque protocol was used to isolate PBMCs from peripheral blood. With anti-CD3 and anti-CD8 staining plus a dextramer loaded with the yellow fever NS4B epitope peptide, the researchers sorted epitope-specific CD8 T cells. TriZol was used to extract RNA from bulk PBMCs, CD4 and CD8 fractions, and dextramer-positive and dextramer-negative fractions.

The sequenced sample was CD8+ T cells not binding an NS4B(214-222) dextramer, sorted from PBMCs, obtained 35 to 50 days after the first yellow fever vaccination. The cell subset or site label for this specimen denotes: NS4B epitope dextramer-negative CD8 T cells. The V gene is TRBV7-9 and the J gene is TRBJ2-2, and TRBD2 may be the D gene, going by 5 matching bases. This clonotype was obtained from a man aged 18 to 29 who received the YFV17D yellow fever vaccine. The nucleotide sequence reads as follows: TGTGCCAGCAGCTTAGCCCCCGCCGGGGAGCTGTCTTTT. It translates to CASSLAPAGELSF.